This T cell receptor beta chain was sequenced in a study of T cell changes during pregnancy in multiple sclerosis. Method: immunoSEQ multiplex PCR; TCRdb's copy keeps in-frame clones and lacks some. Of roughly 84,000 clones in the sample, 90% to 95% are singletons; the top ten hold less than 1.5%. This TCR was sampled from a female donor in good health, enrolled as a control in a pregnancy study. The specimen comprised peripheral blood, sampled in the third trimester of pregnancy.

CDR3 DNA sequence: TGCGCCAGCAGCTTGTCGCGGTCCTCGAACACCGGGGAGCTGTTTTTT. Its protein is CASSLSRSSNTGELFF. This rearrangement joins TRBV5-1 to TRBJ2-2; D not certain. The CDR3 runs to 16 residues. In germline, CDR1 is SGHRS, CDR2 YFSETQ. V lost 1 base and J 0 bases, leaving 10 bases between the germline ends.